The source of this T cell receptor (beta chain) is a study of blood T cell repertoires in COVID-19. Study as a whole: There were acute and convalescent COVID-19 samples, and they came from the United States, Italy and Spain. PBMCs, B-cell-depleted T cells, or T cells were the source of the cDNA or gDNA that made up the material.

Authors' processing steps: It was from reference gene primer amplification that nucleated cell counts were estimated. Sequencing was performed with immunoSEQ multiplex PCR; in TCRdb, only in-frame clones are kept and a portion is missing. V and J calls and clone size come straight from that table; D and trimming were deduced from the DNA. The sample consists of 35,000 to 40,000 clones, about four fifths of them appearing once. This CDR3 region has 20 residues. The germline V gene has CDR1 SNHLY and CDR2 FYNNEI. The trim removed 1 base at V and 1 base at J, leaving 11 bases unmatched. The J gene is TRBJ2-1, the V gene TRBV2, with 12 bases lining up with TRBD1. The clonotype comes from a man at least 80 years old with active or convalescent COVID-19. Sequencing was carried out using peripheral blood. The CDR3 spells CASSEELGTGGSGSYNEQFF. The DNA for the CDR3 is TGTGCCAGCAGTGAAGAACTCGGGACAGGGGGCTCTGGGTCCTACAATGAGCAGTTCTTC.